The 29 T cell receptor beta chains in this list originate from one sample, sequenced in a study of cytomegalovirus exposure and HLA in healthy donors. The primer mix had 60 Vbeta and 13 Jbeta primers. Only in-frame clones appear in the TCRdb table, and some are missing; sequencing was by immunoSEQ multiplex PCR. The profile shows about 120,000 clones, under 85% of them singletons. Sequenced sample: PBMCs. Receptor source: a human donor in good health.

The chain couples TRBV6-1 to TRBJ2-7; TRBD1 matches 10 bases. V lost 7 bases to trimming and J lost 6 bases; unmatched junction nucleotides: 6. Germline V lookup: CDR1 MNHNS, CDR2 SASEGT. CDR3 length: 13 amino acids. CDR3 coding DNA: TGTGCCAGCATGCAGACAGGGGGCCTCGAGCAGTACTTC. It yields the protein CASMQTGGLEQYF.

The rearrangement uses TRBV27 and TRBJ2-5; D might be TRBD2 (6 bases). Trimming stripped 5 bases from V and 7 bases from J, with 17 bases between. The CDR3 totals 14 residues. Germline assignment: CDR1 MNHEY and CDR2 SMNVEV (reference sequence). The CDR3 spells CASSPGGVIGTQYF. The CDR3 DNA follows: TGTGCCAGCAGTCCAGGAGGGGTTATAGGGACCCAGTACTTC.

V usage is TRBV28 and J usage is TRBJ1-5; 9 positions match TRBD1. V was clipped by 5 bases and J by 7 bases; unmatched bases: 15. CDR1 and CDR2 from the germline V gene are MDHEN and SYDVKM. CDR3 length: 17 residues. CDR3 protein: CASSKSSAGTGLQPQHF. The CDR3 DNA is TGTGCCAGCAGTAAATCCTCGGCCGGGACAGGGTTGCAGCCCCAGCATTTT.

This clone was counted a few times. The chain couples TRBV28 to TRBJ2-7; TRBD2 matches at 7 bases. This CDR3 region has 14 residues. CDR1 and CDR2 from the germline V gene are MDHEN and SYDVKM. J was trimmed by 6 bases and V by 2 bases; bases with no gene match: 7. The DNA for the CDR3 is TGTGCCAGCAGTTTAGGGTCTAGCGGCGGCGAGCAGTACTTC. This sequence encodes CASSLGSSGGEQYF.

This clone has a single count. V gene TRBV6-4 combines with J gene TRBJ1-1; D is unclear. V was pared by 0 bases and J by 5 bases, with 7 bases between. The CDR3 consists of 13 residues. Germline loops: CDR1 MRHNA, CDR2 SNTAGT. CDR3 nucleotide sequence: TGTGCCAGCAGTGACTCGAGAGGAACTGAAGCTTTCTTT. Its translation is CASSDSRGTEAFF.

This clone was observed once. The CDR3 reads CAISGGQGGNTEAFF. Written as DNA, the CDR3 is TGTGCCATCAGTGGGGGACAAGGGGGGAACACTGAAGCTTTCTTT. This chain links TRBV10-3 with TRBJ1-1, with a weak D call TRBD1 (6 bases). The CDR3 runs to 15 residues. V lost 4 bases and J lost 1, with 13 bases in between. CDR1 is ENHRY and CDR2 is SYGVKD in the germline V gene.

Here the CDR3 DNA reads TGTGCCAGCAGTTCCTTGGGGGCAGGGGCCTACGAGCAGTACTTC. Protein: CASSSLGAGAYEQYF. The V gene is TRBV27, the J gene TRBJ2-7; possibly TRBD1 for D (6 bases). Germline V CDR1 and CDR2: MNHEY, SMNVEV (reference sequence). The CDR3 is 15 amino acids. The V and J ends lost 4 bases and 2 bases respectively, with 15 bases between them.

V gene TRBV7-9 combines with J gene TRBJ2-1, with D possibly TRBD2 on 6 matching bases. This CDR3 spans 19 amino acids. Germline CDR1 SEHNR, CDR2 FQNEAQ (reference sequence). V was cut by 1 base and J by 1 base, with 20 bases left in between. CDR3 DNA: TGTGCCAGCAGCTTAGGTGGGGGGACGATATCAACGTCCTACAATGAGCAGTTCTTC. It encodes CASSLGGGTISTSYNEQFF.

The chain carries TRBV2 and TRBJ2-1; 14 nucleotides match TRBD2. The V and J ends lost 7 bases and 4 bases, in that order; junction bases with no gene match: 15. The V gene's germline CDR1 is SNHLY and CDR2 FYNNEI. The CDR3 runs to 19 residues. Here the CDR3 DNA reads TGTGCCAGCAATGGGGACCCGGGACTAGCGGGAGATCTGTACAATGAGCAGTTCTTC. Protein: CASNGDPGLAGDLYNEQFF.

V is TRBV6-6 and J is TRBJ1-4; TRBD1 matches at 7 bases. V dropped 5 bases and J dropped 6; count of bases not matched to a gene: 12. Germline values: CDR1 MNHNY, CDR2 SVGAGI (reference sequence). The CDR3 extends over 16 amino acids. CDR3 amino acids: CASSLKGGGAHEKLFF. The CDR3 coding sequence is TGTGCCAGCAGTCTCAAAGGGGGCGGGGCCCATGAAAAACTGTTTTTT.

CDR3 sequence reads: CASSLFGGRAGSTDTQYF. The CDR3 DNA is TGCGCCAGCAGCTTGTTTGGCGGGAGGGCCGGGAGCACAGATACGCAGTATTTT. The chain combines TRBV5-1 with TRBJ2-3, with 9 bases that match TRBD2. There are 18 residues in the CDR3. Trimming took 1 base from V and 0 from J; bases not matched to a gene: 9. From germline, CDR1 is SGHRS and CDR2 YFSETQ.

J is TRBJ2-3 and V is TRBV9; 14 positions match TRBD2. CDR1 SGDLS and CDR2 YYNGEE come from the germline V gene. J gave up 6 bases and V 4 bases, and 7 bases lay outside the gene matches. The CDR3 has 16 amino acids. The CDR3 here is CASSSPRTSGRDTQYF. Here the CDR3 DNA reads TGTGCCAGCAGCTCCCCCCGGACTAGCGGGAGGGATACGCAGTATTTT. Full variable domain (missing parts from reference TRBV9 and TRBJ2-3): DSGVTQTPKHLITATGQRVTLRCSPRSGDLSVYWYQQSLDQGLQFLIQYYNGEERAKGNILERFSAQQFPDLHSELNLSSLELGDSALYFCASSSPRTSGRDTQYFGPGTRLTVL.

This clone appeared once. This chain links TRBV10-1 with TRBJ1-1, with 10 bases identical to TRBD1. V lost 4 bases, J lost 4 bases, and 6 bases stayed unmatched. Germline CDR1 WNHNN, CDR2 SYGVQD (reference sequence). The CDR3 runs 15 residues. The CDR3 protein is CASSGGQGPGTEAFF. The CDR3 bases are TGCGCCAGCAGTGGGGGACAGGGGCCGGGCACTGAAGCTTTCTTT.

The chain carries TRBV5-5 and TRBJ2-3; TRBD2 agrees at 11 bases. V shed 4 bases, J shed 3 bases, and the junction held 7 bases outside the gene matches. The CDR3 length is 16 residues. Germline values: CDR1 SGHKS, CDR2 YYEKEE (reference sequence). The CDR3 region is CASSIIAGGPTDTQYF. The CDR3 nucleotides read TGTGCCAGCAGCATCATAGCGGGAGGGCCTACAGATACGCAGTATTTT.

The chain recombines TRBV10-3 with TRBJ2-7; TRBD1 is a possible D gene (8 bases). In germline, CDR1 is ENHRY, CDR2 SYGVKD. The CDR3 is 14 amino acids. Trimming left V 7 bases short and J 3 bases short, with 16 bases between. The CDR3 region has the DNA TGTGCCATCACGGGGGGACAGGCCAACTACGAGCAGTACTTC. It is translated as CAITGGQANYEQYF.

The V gene is TRBV27, the J gene TRBJ2-7; TRBD1 aligns across 8 bases. This CDR3 contains 16 residues. From germline, CDR1 is MNHEY and CDR2 SMNVEV (reference sequence). The V segment lost 7 bases and the J segment 1 base; nucleotides outside the gene matches: 12. CDR3 sequence reads: CASNGRAGGASYEQYF. The CDR3 coding sequence is TGTGCCAGCAACGGGCGGGCAGGGGGCGCGTCCTACGAGCAGTACTTC.

The rearrangement joins TRBV18 to TRBJ2-7; D is unclear. This CDR3 has 14 amino acids. Trimming pared 0 bases from V and 3 bases from J, leaving 9 bases between. The germline V gene encodes CDR1 KGHSH and CDR2 LQKENI. CDR3 sequence: CASSPPVNGYEQYF. In DNA form, the CDR3 reads TGTGCCAGCTCACCACCGGTGAACGGCTACGAGCAGTACTTC.

The J gene is TRBJ2-2, the V gene TRBV10-1; 7 bases align to TRBD1. Trimming cost V 5 bases and J 7 bases; bases outside gene matches: 7. Per germline, CDR1 WNHNN and CDR2 SYGVQD (reference sequence). The CDR3 has 14 amino acids. The CDR3 nucleotides are TGCGCCAGCAGTCAACTACGACAGGGCGGGGAGCTGTTTTTT. Its translation is CASSQLRQGGELFF.

In nucleotides, the CDR3 is TGTGCCAGCAGCTTAGTAGGGACAGGGAACTACGAGCAGTACTTC. It codes for CASSLVGTGNYEQYF. This sequence joins TRBV7-2 and TRBJ2-7; 9 positions match TRBD1. Germline assignment: CDR1 SGHTA and CDR2 FQGNSA. The CDR3 sequence is 15 residues long. Germline trimming cut 1 base from V and 3 bases from J; bases unmatched to any gene: 4. The whole variable domain, filled in from reference TRBV7-2 and TRBJ2-7, reads GAGVSQSPSNKVTEKGKDVELRCDPISGHTALYWYRQSLGQGLEFLIYFQGNSAPDKSGLPSDRFSAERTGGSVSTLTIQRTQQEDSAVYLCASSLVGTGNYEQYFGPGTRLTVT.

This clone turned up a few times. This rearrangement joins TRBV6-5 to TRBJ1-2; D gene uncertain. The ends were cut back, 2 bases at V and 3 bases at J, with 13 bases in the middle. Germline values: CDR1 MNHEY, CDR2 SVGAGI. The CDR3 loop spans 15 amino acids. The CDR3 nucleotides read TGTGCCAGCAGTTACGGACCGGGAGCTCACTATGGCTACACCTTC. Its protein is CASSYGPGAHYGYTF.

The genes are TRBV5-1 and TRBJ1-4; D possibly corresponds to TRBD1 (5 bases). Deletions cut 3 bases from V and 7 bases from J, with 22 bases between. The CDR3 runs to 17 residues. The germline V gene encodes CDR1 SGHRS and CDR2 YFSETQ. The CDR3 here is CASSSTPGGGGSEKLFF. CDR3 sequence (DNA): TGCGCCAGCAGCTCCACCCCCGGGGGAGGAGGTAGTGAAAAACTGTTTTTT.

In its sample, this clone was seen once. This sequence joins TRBV2 and TRBJ2-7, with 9 nucleotides matching TRBD2. V was pared by 6 bases and J by 4 bases, with 7 bases of the junction left unmatched. The CDR3 contains 14 residues. Per the germline V gene, CDR1 is SNHLY and CDR2 is FYNNEI. This CDR3 reads CASRSSSGTYEQYF. The CDR3 nucleotides read TGTGCCAGCAGATCTTCTAGCGGGACTTACGAGCAGTACTTC.

V gene TRBV19 combines with J gene TRBJ2-5; TRBD1 agrees at 11 bases. The J call could be wrong; TRBJ2-7 is a better fit for the DNA end. The CDR3 totals 16 residues. Germline assignment: CDR1 LNHDA and CDR2 SQIVND (reference sequence). This CDR3 is CASSPGDRGRGYEQYF. CDR3 coding DNA: TGTGCCAGTAGCCCAGGGGACAGGGGGAGAGGGTACGAGCAGTACTTC.

V usage is TRBV11-3 and J usage is TRBJ2-2; 8 bases fit TRBD1. Germline values: CDR1 SGHNT, CDR2 YENEEA. Losses at the gene ends were 5 bases for V and 3 bases for J; bases not matched to a gene: 8. The CDR3 loop spans 16 amino acids. The CDR3 DNA reads as TGTGCCAGCAGCCTTAGACAGGGGCCGTACACCGGGGAGCTGTTTTTT. This encodes CASSLRQGPYTGELFF.

This clone showed up just once. This chain joins TRBV7-8 and TRBJ2-7, with 8 bases lining up with TRBD1. The germline gives CDR1 SGHVS, CDR2 FQNEAQ. V gave up 0 bases and J gave up 5 bases; unmatched junction bases: 3. The CDR3 has 14 amino acids. CDR3 amino acids: CASSLAGGQDEQYF. In DNA, the CDR3 is TGTGCCAGCAGCTTAGCGGGGGGACAGGACGAGCAGTACTTC.

The genes are TRBV19 and TRBJ2-2; 8 positions agree with TRBD1. CDR1 and CDR2 from the germline V gene are LNHDA and SQIVND (reference sequence). CDR3 length equals 16 residues. Germline trimming cut 6 bases from V and 7 bases from J; bases unmatched to any gene: 13. CDR3 protein: CASSPRDRGEGGELFF. Here the CDR3 DNA reads TGTGCCAGTAGCCCTAGAGACAGGGGAGAAGGCGGGGAGCTGTTTTTT.

The rearrangement uses TRBV9 and TRBJ1-4; perhaps TRBD1 as D (6 bases). Germline V gives CDR1 SGDLS, CDR2 YYNGEE. CDR3 length: 16 residues. The V end was cut by 0 bases, the J end by 3 bases, with 12 bases between. The CDR3 loop reads CASSVEGDGANEKLFF. The CDR3 DNA follows: TGTGCCAGCAGCGTAGAGGGGGACGGAGCTAATGAAAAACTGTTTTTT. Full variable domain (missing parts from reference TRBV9 and TRBJ1-4): DSGVTQTPKHLITATGQRVTLRCSPRSGDLSVYWYQQSLDQGLQFLIQYYNGEERAKGNILERFSAQQFPDLHSELNLSSLELGDSALYFCASSVEGDGANEKLFFGSGTQLSVL.

The chain carries TRBV12-5 and TRBJ1-1; D possibly corresponds to TRBD1 (6 bases). Germline CDR1 reads LGHNT; CDR2 reads FRNRAP. This CDR3 has 14 amino acids. Trimming pared 6 bases from V and 0 bases from J, leaving 11 bases between. In DNA form, the CDR3 reads TGTGCTAGTGGGAAGGGGGGGCTGAACACTGAAGCTTTCTTT. Translation: CASGKGGLNTEAFF.

This chain links TRBV6-5 with TRBJ2-7; D not certain. This CDR3 has 14 amino acids. CDR1 and CDR2 from the germline V gene are MNHEY and SVGAGI. V dropped 2 bases and J dropped 6 bases, with 14 bases sitting between them. CDR3 residues: CASSYRLDFGEQYF. CDR3 bases: TGTGCCAGCAGTTACAGGCTAGATTTTGGCGAGCAGTACTTC.